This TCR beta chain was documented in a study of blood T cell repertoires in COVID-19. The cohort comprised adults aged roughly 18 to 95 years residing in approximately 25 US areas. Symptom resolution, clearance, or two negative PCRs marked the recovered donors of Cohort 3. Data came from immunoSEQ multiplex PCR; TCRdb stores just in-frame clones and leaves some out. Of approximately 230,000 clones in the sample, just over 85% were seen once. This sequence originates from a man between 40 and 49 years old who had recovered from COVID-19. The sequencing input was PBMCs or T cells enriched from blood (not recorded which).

CDR3 residues: CASSLGLITDTQYF. The CDR3 DNA is TGTGCCAGCAGTTTAGGCCTGATCACAGATACGCAGTATTTT. This chain connects TRBV27 to TRBJ2-3; D gene ambiguous. Germline CDR1 reads MNHEY; CDR2 reads SMNVEV (reference sequence). Trimming removed 2 bases from V and 2 bases from J, with 8 bases in between. The CDR3 consists of 14 residues.